The 14 T cell receptor beta chains below come from one sample, sequenced in a study of CD8+ T cells in alopecia areata. Following RNA extraction, reverse transcription yielded cDNA that acted as the sequencing template. Sequenced by immunoSEQ multiplex PCR; TCRdb stores in-frame clones only, minus some. The table shows 190,000 or so clones, with 58% occurring only once. Stated treatment: oral pan-JAK inhibitor, 5-10 mg twice daily. Sample: CD4+ T cells sorted from blood, taken at week 24, from a patient treated with tofacitinib. These receptors all stem from a human donor with alopecia areata.

This rearrangement joins TRBV9 to TRBJ1-2; 7 nucleotides align to TRBD1. The ends lost 5 bases at V and 4 bases at J; junction bases unmatched: 8. The CDR3 consists of 14 residues. The germline V gene encodes CDR1 SGDLS and CDR2 YYNGEE. CDR3 in DNA: TGTGCCAGCAGTGCACCGACAGGGACCTATGGCTACACCTTC. Translation gives CASSAPTGTYGYTF.

There are a few counts of this clone. Other nucleotide sequences from this sample produce the same CDR3. V gene TRBV5-6 combines with J gene TRBJ2-7; 8 bases line up with TRBD1. The J segment lost 3 bases and the V segment lost 3 bases, leaving 5 bases of the junction unmatched. The germline gives CDR1 SGHDT, CDR2 YYEEEE. The CDR3 is made up of 14 amino acids. The CDR3 is CASSSGTGIYEQYF. In nucleotides, the CDR3 is TGTGCCAGCAGCTCCGGGACAGGTATCTACGAGCAGTACTTC.

This clone was observed a few times. The V gene is TRBV28, the J gene TRBJ2-3, with a possible D match to TRBD1 (6 bases). The CDR3 length is 16 residues. Germline V CDR1 and CDR2: MDHEN, SYDVKM. V lost 4 bases, J lost 2 bases, and 16 bases lay in between. The CDR3 DNA follows: TGTGCCAGCAGTTCACCATCAGGGGTAGCCACAGATACGCAGTATTTT. The encoded protein is CASSSPSGVATDTQYF.

The V call is TRBV29-1, the J call TRBJ1-6; D is ambiguous. V was clipped by 6 bases and J by 6 bases, with 9 bases between them. There are 12 residues in the CDR3. The germline V gene has CDR1 SQVTM and CDR2 ANQGSEA. The CDR3 DNA is TGCAGCGTGGCCGACGGTAATTCACCCCTCCACTTT. The encoded protein is CSVADGNSPLHF.

This chain joins TRBV4-3 and TRBJ2-5, with TRBD2 identical over 13 bases. The CDR3 covers 19 residues. CDR1 and CDR2 from the germline V gene are LGHNA and YSLEER. V shed 4 bases, J shed 0 bases, and the junction held 11 bases outside the gene matches. The CDR3 is CASSPRLAGGLPHQETQYF. CDR3 in DNA: TGCGCCAGCAGCCCCCGACTAGCGGGAGGTCTGCCCCACCAAGAGACCCAGTACTTC.

The chain links TRBV30 to TRBJ1-2; D is uncertain. The CDR3 extends over 11 amino acids. The V and J ends lost 0 bases and 7 bases respectively, with 6 bases between them. The germline V gene encodes CDR1 GTSNPN and CDR2 SVGIG (reference sequence). This CDR3 reads CAWSVGFGYTF. The CDR3 nucleotides are TGTGCCTGGAGTGTTGGTTTTGGCTACACCTTC. Full variable domain (rest looked up from reference TRBV30 and TRBJ1-2): SQTIHQWPATLVQPVGSPLSLECTVEGTSNPNLYWYRQAAGRGLQLLFYSVGIGQISSEVPQNLSASRPQDRQFILSSKKLLLSDSGFYLCAWSVGFGYTFGSGTRLTVV.

This clone came up a few times. This chain links TRBV5-6 with TRBJ2-1; D remains ambiguous. The CDR3 spans 15 residues. The V gene lost 4 bases and the J gene lost 8 bases, with 19 bases spanning the gap. Germline V CDR1 and CDR2: SGHDT, YYEEEE. DNA for the CDR3: TGTGCCAGCAGCGTGGTTCTGGCGTCGGGCGATGAGCAGTTCTTC. Translated: CASSVVLASGDEQFF.

V usage is TRBV4-2 and J usage is TRBJ2-3, with D uncertain. Trimming cost V 2 bases and J 3 bases, with 6 bases left between them. The CDR3 length is 13 residues. Germline CDR1 is LGHNA and CDR2 is YNFKEQ. The CDR3 spells CASSQLGTDTQYF. CDR3 in DNA: TGTGCCAGCAGCCAACTAGGGACAGATACGCAGTATTTT.

The V gene is TRBV20-1, the J gene TRBJ2-4, with D perhaps assigned TRBD1 or TRBD2 (5 bases each). Looked up from germline, CDR1 is DFQATT and CDR2 is SNEGSKA (reference sequence). This CDR3 region has 8 residues. Here the CDR3 DNA reads TGCAGCCCGGGGCCTCAGTACTTC. Translating gives CSPGPQYF.

Written as DNA, the CDR3 is TGTGCCAGCAGATCTCGTAGGACTAGGGCCTACAATGAGCAGTTCTTC. Encoded protein: CASRSRRTRAYNEQFF. The rearrangement links TRBV28 to TRBJ2-1; the match to TRBD2 covers 7 bases. The CDR3 spans 16 residues. The germline V gene has CDR1 MDHEN and CDR2 SYDVKM. V dropped 6 bases and J dropped 2; count of bases not matched to a gene: 10.

The CDR3 nucleotides read TGCGCCAGCAGAGTGCCAGGGGCCCCGCAGGAGACCCAGTACTTC. Translated: CASRVPGAPQETQYF. The chain uses TRBV5-1 and TRBJ2-5, with D maybe TRBD1 (6 bases). Germline V gene data show CDR1 as SGHRS and CDR2 as YFSETQ. V was shortened by 5 bases and J by 5 bases, with 19 bases between the two germline ends. CDR3 size: 15 residues. The full variable domain, with the rest looked up from reference TRBV5-1 and TRBJ2-5, is KAGVTQTPRYLIKTRGQQVTLSCSPISGHRSVSWYQQTPGQGLQFLFEYFSETQRNKGNFPGRFSGRQFSNSRSEMNVSTLELGDSALYLCASRVPGAPQETQYFGPGTRLLVL.

The genes are TRBV7-9 and TRBJ2-2; D uncertain. Per germline, CDR1 SEHNR and CDR2 FQNEAQ (reference sequence). V gave up 5 bases and J gave up 2 bases, with 15 bases separating them. The CDR3 totals 16 residues. In nucleotides, the CDR3 is TGTGCCAGCAGCCCACTCAGCCCTATAAACACCGGGGAGCTGTTTTTT. Translated: CASSPLSPINTGELFF.

The V and J genes are TRBV7-2 and TRBJ1-2, with D uncertain. There are 16 residues in the CDR3. CDR1 is SGHTA and CDR2 is FQGNSA in the germline V gene. V was shortened by 1 base and J by 2 bases, with 14 bases between the two germline ends. CDR3 nucleotides: TGTGCCAGCAGCTTAGGTTCAGACCGGAGAAACTATGGCTACACCTTC. Translation gives CASSLGSDRRNYGYTF.

The sample holds a few counts of this clone. The chain links TRBV28 to TRBJ2-2; D is unclear. Trimming took 5 bases from V and 6 from J, leaving 10 bases between them. CDR3 length: 13 amino acids. CDR1 is MDHEN and CDR2 is SYDVKM in the germline V gene. The CDR3 nucleotides are TGTGCCAGCAGTCCATCTCTACCCGGGGAGCTGTTTTTT. It encodes CASSPSLPGELFF.